The T cell receptor (beta chain) described here comes from a study of Graves' ophthalmopathy and Graves' hyperthyroidism. Whole-study results and caveats: Sensitivity of roughly 71% and specificity of around 72% were achieved by the model that predicted ophthalmopathy progression.

From RNA, the CDR3 regions of TCR beta chains were amplified and sequenced. First-round RT-PCR used HTBI primers; second-round multiplex PCR followed. MiXCR was run by TCRdb on the multiplex PCR reads, yielding one entry per CDR3 protein. The repertoire holds approximately 1.2 million distinct CDR3 sequences, roughly 35% seen once, with around 10% in the top ten. This CDR3 is built from 16 residues. The V gene's germline CDR1 is KGHSH and CDR2 LQKENI. The V end was cut by 3 bases, the J end by 2 bases, with 16 bases between. A word on this clonotype: Antigen specificity is unknown.

Thyroid ultrasound, orbital computed tomography, TRAb, serum thyroxine and clinical symptoms formed the basis of diagnosis. The V call is TRBV18, the J call TRBJ1-2; D remains unclear. The sequence derives from an adult man with Graves' hyperthyroidism. The specimen sequenced was peripheral blood or thyroid tissue (not recorded which). This chain's CDR3 is CASSPRATKGNYGYTF. CDR3 bases: TGTGCCAGCTCACCGCGCGCAACCAAAGGGAACTATGGCTACACCTTC.